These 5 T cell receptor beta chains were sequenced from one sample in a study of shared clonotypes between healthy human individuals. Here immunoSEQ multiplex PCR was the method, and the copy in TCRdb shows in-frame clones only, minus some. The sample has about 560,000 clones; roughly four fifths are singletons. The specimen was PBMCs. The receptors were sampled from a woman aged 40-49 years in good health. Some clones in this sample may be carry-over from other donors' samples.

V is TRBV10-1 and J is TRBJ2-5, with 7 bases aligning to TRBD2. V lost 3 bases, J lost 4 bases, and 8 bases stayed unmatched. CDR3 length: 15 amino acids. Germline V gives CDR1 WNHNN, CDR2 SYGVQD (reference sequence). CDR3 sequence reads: CASSDSTSRGETQYF. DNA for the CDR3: TGCGCCAGCAGTGATTCGACTAGCCGGGGAGAGACCCAGTACTTC.

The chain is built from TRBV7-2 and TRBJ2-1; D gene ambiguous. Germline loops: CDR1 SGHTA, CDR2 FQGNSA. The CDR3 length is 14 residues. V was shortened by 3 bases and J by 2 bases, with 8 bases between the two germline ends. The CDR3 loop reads CASSLAQTYNEQFF. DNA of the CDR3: TGTGCCAGCAGCTTGGCGCAGACCTACAATGAGCAGTTCTTC. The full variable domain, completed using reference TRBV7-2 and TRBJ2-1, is GAGVSQSPSNKVTEKGKDVELRCDPISGHTALYWYRQSLGQGLEFLIYFQGNSAPDKSGLPSDRFSAERTGGSVSTLTIQRTQQEDSAVYLCASSLAQTYNEQFFGPGTRLTVL.

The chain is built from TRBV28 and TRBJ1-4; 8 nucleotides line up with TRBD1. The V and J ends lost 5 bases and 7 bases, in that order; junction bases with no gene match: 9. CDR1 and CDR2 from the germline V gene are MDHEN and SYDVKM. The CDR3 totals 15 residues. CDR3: CASSPVRTGGEKLFF. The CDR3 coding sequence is TGTGCCAGCAGTCCTGTGAGAACAGGGGGTGAAAAACTGTTTTTT.

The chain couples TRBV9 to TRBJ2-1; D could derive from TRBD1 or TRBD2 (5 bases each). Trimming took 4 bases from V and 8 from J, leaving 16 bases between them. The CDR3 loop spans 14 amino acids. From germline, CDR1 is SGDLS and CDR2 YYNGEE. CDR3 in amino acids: CASSPGWGSDEQFF. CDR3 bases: TGTGCCAGCAGCCCAGGTTGGGGGTCCGATGAGCAGTTCTTC.

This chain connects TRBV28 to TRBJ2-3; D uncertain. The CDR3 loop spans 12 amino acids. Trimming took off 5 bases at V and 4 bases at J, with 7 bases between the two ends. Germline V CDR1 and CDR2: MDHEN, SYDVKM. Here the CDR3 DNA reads TGTGCCAGCAGTCCTAGGGCAGATACGCAGTATTTT. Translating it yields CASSPRADTQYF. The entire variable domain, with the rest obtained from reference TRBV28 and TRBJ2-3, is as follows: DVKVTQSSRYLVKRTGEKVFLECVQDMDHENMFWYRQDPGLGLRLIYFSYDVKMKEKGDIPEGYSVSREKKERFSLILESASTNQTSMYLCASSPRADTQYFGPGTRLTVL.